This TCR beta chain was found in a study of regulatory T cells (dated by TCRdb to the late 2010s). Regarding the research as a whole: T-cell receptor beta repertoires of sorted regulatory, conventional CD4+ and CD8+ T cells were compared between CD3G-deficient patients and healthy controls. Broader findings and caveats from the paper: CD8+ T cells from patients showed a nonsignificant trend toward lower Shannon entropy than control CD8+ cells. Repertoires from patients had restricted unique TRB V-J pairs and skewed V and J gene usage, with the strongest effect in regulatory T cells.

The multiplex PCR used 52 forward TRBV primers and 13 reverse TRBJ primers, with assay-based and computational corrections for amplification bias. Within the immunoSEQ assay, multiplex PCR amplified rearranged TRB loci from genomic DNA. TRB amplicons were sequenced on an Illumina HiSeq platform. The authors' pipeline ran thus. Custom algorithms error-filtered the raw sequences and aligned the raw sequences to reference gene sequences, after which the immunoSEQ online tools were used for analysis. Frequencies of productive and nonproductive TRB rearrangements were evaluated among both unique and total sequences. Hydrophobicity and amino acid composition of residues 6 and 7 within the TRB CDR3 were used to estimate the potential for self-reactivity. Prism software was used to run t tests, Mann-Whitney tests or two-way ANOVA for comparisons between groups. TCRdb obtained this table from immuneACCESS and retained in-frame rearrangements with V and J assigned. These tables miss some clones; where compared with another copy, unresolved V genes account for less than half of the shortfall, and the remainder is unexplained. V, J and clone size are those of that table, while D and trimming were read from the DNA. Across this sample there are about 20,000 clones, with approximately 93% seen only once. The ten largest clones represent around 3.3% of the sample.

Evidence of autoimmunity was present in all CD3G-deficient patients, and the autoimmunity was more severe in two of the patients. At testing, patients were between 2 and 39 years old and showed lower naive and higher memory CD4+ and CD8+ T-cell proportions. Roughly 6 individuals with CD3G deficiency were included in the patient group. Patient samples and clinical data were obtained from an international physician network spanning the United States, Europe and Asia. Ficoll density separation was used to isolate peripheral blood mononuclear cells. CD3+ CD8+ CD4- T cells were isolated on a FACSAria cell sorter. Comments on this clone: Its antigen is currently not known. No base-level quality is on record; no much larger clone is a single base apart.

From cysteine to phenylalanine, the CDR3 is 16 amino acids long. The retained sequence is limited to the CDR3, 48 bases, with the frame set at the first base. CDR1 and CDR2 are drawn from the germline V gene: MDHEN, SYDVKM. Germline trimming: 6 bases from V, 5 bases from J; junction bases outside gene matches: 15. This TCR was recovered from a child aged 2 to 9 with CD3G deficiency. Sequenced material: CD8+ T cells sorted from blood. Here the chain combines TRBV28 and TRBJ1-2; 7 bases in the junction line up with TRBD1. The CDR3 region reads CASSPERDRTLYGYTF. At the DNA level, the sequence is TGTGCCAGCAGCCCAGAAAGGGACAGAACACTTTATGGCTACACCTTC.